This TCR beta chain is from a study of beta chain features in type 1 diabetes. The V gene's germline CDR1 is SQVTM and CDR2 ANQGSEA. Trimming shortened V by 5 bases and J by 3 bases, and 15 bases separated the two germline ends. This CDR3 is built from 14 residues. CD4+ naive, central memory, regulatory and stem cell-like memory cells were sorted via CD45RO/CCR7/CD25/CD127/CD95/CD27. The study's findings and limits: Compared with healthy donors, patients appeared to share more similar naive, central memory and regulatory TCRB repertoires.

The authors reverse transcribed all of the isolated RNA, so sequencing captured expressed TCRB transcripts. The table came from immunoSEQ multiplex PCR; TCRdb's copy has only in-frame clones and leaves some out. The table lists roughly 180,000 clones, about an eighth of them singletons. This clone is medium-sized. Its antigen is still unknown. The receptor was derived from a woman younger than 30 in good health. V usage is TRBV29-1 and J usage is TRBJ2-3, with D possibly matching TRBD1 (6 bases). Sequenced material: central memory CD4+ T cells from blood. CDR3 region: CSVTPTGLTDTQYF. The CDR3 region has the DNA TGCAGCGTTACCCCGACAGGATTAACAGATACGCAGTATTTT.